The 2 T cell receptor beta chains in this list originate from one sample, sequenced in a study of T cell changes during pregnancy in multiple sclerosis (dated by TCRdb to about 2019). The library came from the immunoSEQ multiplex PCR assay. TCRdb re-hosts the immuneACCESS table, in-frame sequences only. Its copies lack some clones; in the studies checked, an unresolved V gene accounts for under half of them, and the cause for the rest is not known. For this sample there are almost 20,000 clones; 88% appear just once. The top ten hold approximately 6.8% of the sample. The source material was CD8+ T cells from peripheral blood mononuclear cells, sampled in the third trimester of pregnancy. The source is a female donor in good health, enrolled as a control in a pregnancy study.

The CDR3 bases are TGTGCTAGCAGCGCGGCTATGAGACCCCTCCACTTT. Translated, it gives CASSAAMRPLHF. This chain links TRBV12-5 with TRBJ1-6; D remains unclear. V shed 9 bases and J shed 12 bases, with 15 bases lying between them. Germline CDR1 and CDR2: LGHNT and FRNRAP. The CDR3 totals 12 residues.

The chain uses TRBV27 and TRBJ2-1; 14 bases are a match to TRBD2. The CDR3 is 16 residues long. V lost 2 bases, J lost 6 bases, and 3 bases stayed unmatched. Germline lookup yields CDR1 MNHEY and CDR2 SMNVEV (reference sequence). The CDR3 bases are TGTGCCAGCAGTTTAGGGACTAGCGGGAGACTCAATGAGCAGTTCTTC. The encoded protein is CASSLGTSGRLNEQFF.